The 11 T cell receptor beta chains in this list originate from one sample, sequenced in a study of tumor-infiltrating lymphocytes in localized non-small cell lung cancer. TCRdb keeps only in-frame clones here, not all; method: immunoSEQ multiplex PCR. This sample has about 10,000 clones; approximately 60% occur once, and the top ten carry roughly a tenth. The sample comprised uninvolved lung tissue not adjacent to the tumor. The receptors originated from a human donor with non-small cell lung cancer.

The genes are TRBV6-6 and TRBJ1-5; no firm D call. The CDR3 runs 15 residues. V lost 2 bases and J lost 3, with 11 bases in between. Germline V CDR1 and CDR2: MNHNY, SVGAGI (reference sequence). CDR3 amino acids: CASSYDGSINQPQHF. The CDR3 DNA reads TGTGCCAGCAGTTACGACGGCAGCATCAATCAGCCCCAGCATTTT.

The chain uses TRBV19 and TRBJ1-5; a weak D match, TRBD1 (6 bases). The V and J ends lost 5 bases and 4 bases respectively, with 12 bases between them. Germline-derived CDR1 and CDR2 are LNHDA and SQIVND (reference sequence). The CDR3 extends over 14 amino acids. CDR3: CASSPGQMNQPQHF. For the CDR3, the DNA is TGTGCCAGTAGTCCGGGACAAATGAATCAGCCCCAGCATTTT.

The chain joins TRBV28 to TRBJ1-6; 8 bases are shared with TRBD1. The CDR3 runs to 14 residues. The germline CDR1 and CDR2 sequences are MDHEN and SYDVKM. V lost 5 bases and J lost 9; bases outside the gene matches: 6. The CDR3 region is CASSTHRGSSPLHF. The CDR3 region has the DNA TGTGCCAGCAGTACGCACAGGGGGAGTTCACCCCTCCACTTT.

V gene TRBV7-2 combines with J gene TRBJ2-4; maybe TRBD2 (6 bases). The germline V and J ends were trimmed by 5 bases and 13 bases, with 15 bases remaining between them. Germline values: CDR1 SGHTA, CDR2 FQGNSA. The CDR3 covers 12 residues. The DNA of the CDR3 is TGTGCCAGCAGCCAATTCGGACTAACCCAGTACTTC. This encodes CASSQFGLTQYF.

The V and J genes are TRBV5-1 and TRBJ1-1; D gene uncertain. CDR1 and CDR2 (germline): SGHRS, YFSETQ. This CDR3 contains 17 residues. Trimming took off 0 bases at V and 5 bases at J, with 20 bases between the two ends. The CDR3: CASSLGRLRGIGTEAFF. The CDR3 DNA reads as TGCGCCAGCAGCTTGGGGCGATTGCGGGGAATTGGGACTGAAGCTTTCTTT.

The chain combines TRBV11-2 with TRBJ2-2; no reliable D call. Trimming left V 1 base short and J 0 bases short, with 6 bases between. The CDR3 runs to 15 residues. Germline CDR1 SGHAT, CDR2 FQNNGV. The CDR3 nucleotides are TGTGCCAGCAGCTTAGTTCCAGCGAACACCGGGGAGCTGTTTTTT. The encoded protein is CASSLVPANTGELFF.

The chain's CDR3 is CASSLRQGSSYEQYF. The CDR3 coding sequence is TGTGCCAGCAGCTTACGACAGGGGAGCTCCTACGAGCAGTACTTC. The gene calls are TRBV11-3 and TRBJ2-7; 8 bases fit TRBD1. CDR3 length: 15 residues. With 2 bases clipped from V and 0 bases from J, the junction kept 3 bases outside the gene matches. Per germline, CDR1 SGHNT and CDR2 YENEEA. Full variable domain (rest looked up from reference TRBV11-3 and TRBJ2-7): EAGVVQSPRYKIIEKKQPVAFWCNPISGHNTLYWYLQNLGQGPELLIRYENEEAVDDSQLPKDRFSAERLKGVDSTLKIQPAELGDSAVYLCASSLRQGSSYEQYFGPGTRLTVT.

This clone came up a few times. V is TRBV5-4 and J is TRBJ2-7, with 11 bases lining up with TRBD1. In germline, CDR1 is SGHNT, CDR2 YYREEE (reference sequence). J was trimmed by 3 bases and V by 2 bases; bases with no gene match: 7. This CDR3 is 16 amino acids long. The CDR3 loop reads CASSLTGTGGIYEQYF. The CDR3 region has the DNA TGTGCCAGCAGCTTAACCGGGACAGGGGGAATCTACGAGCAGTACTTC. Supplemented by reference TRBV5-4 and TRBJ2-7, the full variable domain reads ETGVTQSPTHLIKTRGQQVTLRCSSQSGHNTVSWYQQALGQGPQFIFQYYREEENGRGNFPPRFSGLQFPNYSSELNVNALELDDSALYLCASSLTGTGGIYEQYFGPGTRLTVT.

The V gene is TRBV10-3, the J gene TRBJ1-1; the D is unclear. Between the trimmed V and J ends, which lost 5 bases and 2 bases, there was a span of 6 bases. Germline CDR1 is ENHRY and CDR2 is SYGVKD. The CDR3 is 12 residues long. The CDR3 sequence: CAISNRNTEAFF. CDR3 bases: TGTGCCATCAGTAACCGTAACACTGAAGCTTTCTTT.

CDR3 in amino acids: CASRPHRGYTGELFF. The CDR3 region has the DNA TGCGCCAGCAGACCCCACAGGGGCTACACCGGGGAGCTGTTTTTT. The rearrangement links TRBV10-1 to TRBJ2-2; TRBD1 matches at 7 bases. V was clipped by 6 bases and J by 3 bases; unmatched bases: 7. The germline CDR1 and CDR2 sequences are WNHNN and SYGVQD (reference sequence). The CDR3 is 15 residues long.

CDR3 in amino acids: CASSERARFRQYF. For the CDR3, the DNA is TGTGCCAGCAGTGAACGGGCCCGATTCAGGCAGTATTTT. The chain has TRBV6-1 and TRBJ2-3; D not certain. Germline CDR1 reads MNHNS; CDR2 reads SASEGT. Trimming left V 2 bases short and J 11 bases short, with 14 bases between. The CDR3 extends over 13 amino acids.